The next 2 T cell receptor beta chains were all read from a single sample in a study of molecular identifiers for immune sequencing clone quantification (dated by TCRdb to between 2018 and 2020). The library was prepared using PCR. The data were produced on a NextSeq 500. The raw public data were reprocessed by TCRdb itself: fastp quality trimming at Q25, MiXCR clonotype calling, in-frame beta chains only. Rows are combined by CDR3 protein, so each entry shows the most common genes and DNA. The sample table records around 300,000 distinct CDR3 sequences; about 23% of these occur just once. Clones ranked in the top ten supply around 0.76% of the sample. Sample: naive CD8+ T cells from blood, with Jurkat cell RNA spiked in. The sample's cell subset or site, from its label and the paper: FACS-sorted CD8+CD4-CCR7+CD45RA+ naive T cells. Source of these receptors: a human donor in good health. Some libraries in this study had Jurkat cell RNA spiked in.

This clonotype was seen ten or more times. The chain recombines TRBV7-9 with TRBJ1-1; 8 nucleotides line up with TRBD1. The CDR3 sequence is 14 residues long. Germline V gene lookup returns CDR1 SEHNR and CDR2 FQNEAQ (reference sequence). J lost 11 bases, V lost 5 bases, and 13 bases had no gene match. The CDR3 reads CASSTQGEERGAFF. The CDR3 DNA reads TGTGCCAGCAGCACACAGGGGGAAGAGCGAGGGGCTTTCTTT.

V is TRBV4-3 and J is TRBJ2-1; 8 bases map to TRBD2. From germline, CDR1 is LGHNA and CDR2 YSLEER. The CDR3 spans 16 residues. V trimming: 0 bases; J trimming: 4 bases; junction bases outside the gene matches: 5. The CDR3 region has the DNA TGCGCCAGCAGCCAAGATATCAGCGGGGGTTACAATGAGCAGTTCTTC. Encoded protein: CASSQDISGGYNEQFF.